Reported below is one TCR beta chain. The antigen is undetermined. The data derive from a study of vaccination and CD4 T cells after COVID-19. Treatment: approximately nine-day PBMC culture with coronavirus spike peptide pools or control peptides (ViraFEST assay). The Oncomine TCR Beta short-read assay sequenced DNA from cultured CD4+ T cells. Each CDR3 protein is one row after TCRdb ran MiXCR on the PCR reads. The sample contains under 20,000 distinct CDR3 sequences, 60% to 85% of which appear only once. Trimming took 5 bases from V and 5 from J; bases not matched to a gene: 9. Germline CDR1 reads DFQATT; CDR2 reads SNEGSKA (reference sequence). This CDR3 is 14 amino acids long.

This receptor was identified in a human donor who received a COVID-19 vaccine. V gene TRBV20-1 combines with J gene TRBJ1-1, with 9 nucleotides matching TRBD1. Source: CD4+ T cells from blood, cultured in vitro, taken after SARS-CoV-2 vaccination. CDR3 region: CSAEKGQGHTEAFF. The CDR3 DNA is TGCAGTGCTGAGAAAGGACAGGGGCATACTGAAGCTTTCTTT.